This T cell receptor beta chain appears in the sequencing data of a study of cytomegalovirus exposure and HLA in healthy donors. The study's findings and limits: The presence/absence work took it that sequencing depth was about the same across donors.

60 Vbeta and 13 Jbeta primers were used in PCR. Per the study methods: Later, tens of millions of unique TCR beta chains were counted in an analysis, and roughly 11 million of them were shared. The table came from immunoSEQ multiplex PCR; TCRdb's copy has only in-frame clones and leaves some out. V, J and clone size are those of that table, while D and trimming were read from the DNA. The sample contains about 140,000 clones, 82% of which appear only once. As for this clone: Its antigen is unknown.

The material sequenced was PBMCs. This receptor was identified in a man under 40 in good health and CMV-seropositive.

Here the CDR3 DNA reads TGTGCCAGCAGTTTAGTGAGTAGCGGGGAGACCCAGTACTTC. Protein product: CASSLVSSGETQYF. The chain carries TRBV28 and TRBJ2-5; TRBD2 matches at 7 bases. CDR3 length: 14 amino acids. J lost 5 bases, V lost 2 bases, and 5 bases had no gene match. Per the germline V gene, CDR1 is MDHEN and CDR2 is SYDVKM.